A selection of T cell receptor beta chains follows, all from one sample in a study of T cells in Graves' hyperthyroidism and ophthalmopathy. TCRdb redid the calling of the multiplex PCR reads with MiXCR, one entry per CDR3 protein. The data show some 350,000 distinct CDR3 sequences, with roughly 25% seen just once and more than 60% held by the top ten. Sequenced sample: blood. The receptor set was obtained from a man between 45 and 60 years old with Graves' hyperthyroidism. The CDR3 runs from the conserved cysteine through the conserved F or W. The D gene is left open where the match is weak. Only some rows state a clone size, as once, few, many or a class for expanded clones.

V gene,D gene,J gene,clone size,CDR3 DNA,CDR3 protein
TRBV19,-,TRBJ1-5,-,TGTGCCAGTACTAGATTCGGGACATATGATCAGCCCCAGCATTTT,CASTRFGTYDQPQHF
TRBV6-6,-,TRBJ2-7,few,TGTGCCAGCAGTTACTCGAAGTGGGAGTACTACTACGAGCAGTACTTC,CASSYSKWEYYYEQYF
TRBV6-1,-,TRBJ1-3,-,TGTGCCAGCAGTGAAAGTGGCCGGGCTGGAAACACCATATATTTT,CASSESGRAGNTIYF
TRBV27,-,TRBJ1-5,-,TGTGCCAGCAGTAGACAGGAATTTCAGCCCCAGCATTTT,CASSRQEFQPQHF
TRBV27,-,TRBJ2-2,-,TGTGCCAGCAGCGAATATAACGATTCCGGGGAGCTGTTTTTT,CASSEYNDSGELFF
TRBV7-9,-,TRBJ2-1,few,TGTGCCAGCAGCTTAGCAGGGGCCAGAATAAACTACAATGAGCAGTTCTTC,CASSLAGARINYNEQFF
TRBV27,-,TRBJ2-7,few,TGTGCCAGCAGTGAGACGTTTAGGGACGGCACCTACGAGCAGTACTTC,CASSETFRDGTYEQYF
TRBV2,-,TRBJ1-5,few,TGTGCCAGCAGACCCAACAGGGATCAGCCCCAGCATTTT,CASRPNRDQPQHF
TRBV29-1,-,TRBJ1-2,few,TGCAGCGTAGCGACGGGATACAGGAGCTACACCTTC,CSVATGYRSYTF
TRBV18,-,TRBJ2-7,many,TGTGCCAGCTCACCGGGGCAGCTTTACGAGCAGTACTTC,CASSPGQLYEQYF
TRBV12-3/TRBV12-4,-,TRBJ2-2,-,TGTGCCAGCTGCTTATCGGCGCGGGAAGGTCTGGGGGAGCTGTTTTTT,CASCLSAREGLGELFF
TRBV20-1,-,TRBJ2-1,-,TGCAGTGCTGCCCTCTACGGGACCTTCGTCAATGAGCAGTTCTTC,CSAALYGTFVNEQFF
TRBV5-1,TRBD1,TRBJ1-1,-,TGCGCCAGCAGCCTCATCTCAGGGGGGGACACTGAAGCTTTCTTT,CASSLISGGDTEAFF
TRBV10-3,TRBD2,TRBJ2-1,-,TGTGCCATCAGGACTAGCGGGCGCTTTAGGGATGAGCAGTTCTTC,CAIRTSGRFRDEQFF
TRBV28,-,TRBJ2-7,-,TGTGCCAGCAGTTTAGTACCGCTCTCCTACGAGCAGTACTTC,CASSLVPLSYEQYF
TRBV29-1,TRBD1,TRBJ2-1,once,TGCAGCGTTGAATCGGGTAGCAGCAGGGGGCCGTTAGGGGTCTTC,CSVESGSSRGPLGVF
TRBV2,-,TRBJ2-1,many,TGTGCCAGCAGTGCCCGGGACTGGTACAATGAGCAGTTCTTC,CASSARDWYNEQFF
TRBV12-3/TRBV12-4,TRBD1,TRBJ2-2,-,TGTGCCAGCAGTTCCAGGGGGCCTCCCGGGGAGCTGTTTTTT,CASSSRGPPGELFF
TRBV7-8,TRBD1,TRBJ1-1,-,TGTGCCAGCAGCGTGGACAGGGGAACTTTCTTT,CASSVDRGTFF
TRBV2,TRBD2,TRBJ2-1,many,TGTGCCAGCACTAACCCGGGACTAGCGGGAAACAATGAGCAGTTCTTC,CASTNPGLAGNNEQFF
TRBV24-1,TRBD1,TRBJ2-5,few,TGTGCCACCAGTGATTCGGGACAGTTCCAAGAGACCCAGTACTTC,CATSDSGQFQETQYF
TRBV28,-,TRBJ2-7,few,TGTGCCAGCAATGGCGGGGCCTCCTACGAGCAGTACTTC,CASNGGASYEQYF
TRBV9,TRBD1,TRBJ2-5,-,TGTGCCAGCAGCGTGGGACAGGGGCCCAAAGAGACCCAGTACTTC,CASSVGQGPKETQYF
TRBV11-2,-,TRBJ2-7,few,TGTGCCAGCAGCTTCACCCCGCTCCTACCCCGGGATTCAAACTACGAGCAGTACTTC,CASSFTPLLPRDSNYEQYF
TRBV27,-,TRBJ2-3,many,TGTGCCAGCAGTTTATCCTGGGCCCCTCCTACCACAGATACGCAGTATTTT,CASSLSWAPPTTDTQYF
TRBV28,TRBD2,TRBJ2-7,many,TGTGCCAGCAGTATAGCGGGAGCGTACGAGCAGTACTTC,CASSIAGAYEQYF
TRBV28,-,TRBJ1-2,few,TGTGCCAGCAGTTACCCCGGGACACTATACCTCGGAAAGGGCTACACCTTC,CASSYPGTLYLGKGYTF
TRBV7-9,-,TRBJ2-5,few,TGTGCCAGCAGCTCTATAGGCCCGGACCAGTACTTC,CASSSIGPDQYF
TRBV5-4,TRBD1,TRBJ1-1,many,TGTGCCAGCAGCGTCCGGGACAGGGGGCGACGGAACACTGAAGCTTTCTTT,CASSVRDRGRRNTEAFF
TRBV18,-,TRBJ2-7,-,TGTGCCAGCTCCCTCCGGAGAGAGGACGAGCAGTACTTC,CASSLRREDEQYF
TRBV2,-,TRBJ1-2,many,TGTGCCAGCAGTGAAACGAGTGGCTACACCTTC,CASSETSGYTF
TRBV2,TRBD1,TRBJ2-1,-,TGTGCCAGCAGTCCACCCGGGACAGGGGGCTACAATGAGCAGTTCTTC,CASSPPGTGGYNEQFF
TRBV20-1,-,TRBJ1-5,few,TGCAGTGCTAGAAGGGGGGGAGGTCAGCCCCAGCATTTT,CSARRGGGQPQHF
TRBV18,TRBD1,TRBJ1-2,few,TGTGCCAGCTCACCCCCCGGGACAGACTATGGCTACACCTTC,CASSPPGTDYGYTF
TRBV2,-,TRBJ2-7,many,TGTGCCAGCAGTGAAGAGATTTCTGGCGAGCAGTACTTC,CASSEEISGEQYF
TRBV12-3/TRBV12-4,TRBD2,TRBJ2-3,-,TGTGCCAGCAGTTGGACTAGCGGGAGGGTGAATACGCAGTATTTT,CASSWTSGRVNTQYF
TRBV11-2,-,TRBJ1-5,-,TGCGCCAGCAGCCAAGGACGGCCTCAGCCCCAGCATTTT,CASSQGRPQPQHF
TRBV11-3,-,TRBJ2-7,many,TGTGCCAGCAGCGTACGAGGCAGGAACGAGCAGTACTTC,CASSVRGRNEQYF